This T cell receptor beta chain was profiled in a study of blood T cell repertoires in COVID-19. Participant-reported clinical history was the basis for cohort assignment. Original analysis: How many nucleated cells were present was estimated from reference gene primer amplification. The table came from immunoSEQ multiplex PCR; TCRdb's copy has only in-frame clones and leaves some out. V, J and clone size are taken as reported in that table, and D and trimming were inferred from the DNA itself. The sample consists of some 190,000 clones, approximately 80% of them appearing once. The V gene's germline CDR1 is LGHDT and CDR2 YNNKEL (reference sequence). Trimming shortened V by 10 bases and J by 2 bases, and 12 bases separated the two germline ends. There are 13 residues in the CDR3.

What was sequenced was PBMCs or T cells enriched from blood (not recorded which). This chain uses TRBV3-1 (or the pseudogene TRBV3-2) with TRBJ1-5; tentatively, D is TRBD1 (5 bases). The receptor's source is a man aged 25-45 years with acute COVID-19. CDR3 sequence reads: CATGGGGNQPQHF. For the CDR3, the DNA is TGTGCCACGGGGGGAGGGGGCAATCAGCCCCAGCATTTT.